This entry is about one TCR beta chain. The target antigen is unknown. Assay: immunoSEQ multiplex PCR; the TCRdb copy retains only in-frame clones and omits some. The data contain about 54,000 clones, over 80% of them singletons. The data were taken from a study of vaccination effects on CD4 cells after COVID-19. Broader study findings: At late timepoints after vaccination, vaccine- and infection-induced clones shrank markedly.

After expansion with viral peptide pools in the ViraFEST assay, antigen-specific CD4+ T cells were sequenced. Cells that had been cultured for 9 to 10 days were the source of isolated CD4+ T cells. None of the vaccinated had previously contracted SARS-CoV-2, and their nucleocapsid antibodies tested negative. The CDR3 extends over 14 amino acids. V was cut by 2 bases and J by 7 bases, with 15 bases left in between. The V gene's germline CDR1 is ENHRY and CDR2 SYGVKD. This TCR was recovered from a human donor who received a COVID-19 vaccine. The source material was CD4+ T cells from PBMCs cultured with HCoV-229E spike peptides, sampled before COVID-19 vaccination. The genes are TRBV10-3 and TRBJ2-7, with D perhaps TRBD1 or TRBD2 (5 bases each). DNA of the CDR3: TGTGCCATCAGTGAGGGCGAGGGGCCTCGAGAGCAGTACGTC. Its protein product is CAISEGEGPREQYV.